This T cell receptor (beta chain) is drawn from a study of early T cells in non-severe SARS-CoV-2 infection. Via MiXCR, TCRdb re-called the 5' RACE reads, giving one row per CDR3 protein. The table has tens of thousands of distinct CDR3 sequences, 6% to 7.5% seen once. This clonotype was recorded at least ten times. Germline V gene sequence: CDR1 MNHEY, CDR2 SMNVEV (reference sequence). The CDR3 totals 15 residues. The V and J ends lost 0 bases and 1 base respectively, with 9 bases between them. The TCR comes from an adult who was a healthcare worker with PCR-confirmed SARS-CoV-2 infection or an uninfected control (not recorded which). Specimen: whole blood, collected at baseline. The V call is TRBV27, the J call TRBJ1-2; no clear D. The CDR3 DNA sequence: TGTGCCAGCAGTTTATCGACACAGCGTAACTATGGCTACACCTTC. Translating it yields CASSLSTQRNYGYTF.